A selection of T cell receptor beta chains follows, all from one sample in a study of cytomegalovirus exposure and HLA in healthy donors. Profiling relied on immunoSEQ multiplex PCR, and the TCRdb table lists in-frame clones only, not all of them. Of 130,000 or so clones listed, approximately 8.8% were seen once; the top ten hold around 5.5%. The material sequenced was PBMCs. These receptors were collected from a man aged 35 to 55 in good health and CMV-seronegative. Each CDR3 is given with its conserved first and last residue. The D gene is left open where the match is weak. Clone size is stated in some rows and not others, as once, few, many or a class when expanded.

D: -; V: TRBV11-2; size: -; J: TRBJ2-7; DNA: TGTGCCAGCAGCCCGTCTCGTGACACCTTTTGGGAGCAGTACTTC; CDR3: CASSPSRDTFWEQYF
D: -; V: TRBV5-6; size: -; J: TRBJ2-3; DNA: TGTGCCAGCAGCTTGGGGGGCCGGGATACGCAGTATTTT; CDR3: CASSLGGRDTQYF
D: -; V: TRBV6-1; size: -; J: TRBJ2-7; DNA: TGTGCCAGCAGTGTACAGGGCTCCTACGAGCAGTACTTC; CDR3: CASSVQGSYEQYF
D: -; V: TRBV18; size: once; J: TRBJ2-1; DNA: TGTGCCAGCTCACCAGAGGCAGCACTCTACAATGAGCAGTTCTTC; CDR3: CASSPEAALYNEQFF
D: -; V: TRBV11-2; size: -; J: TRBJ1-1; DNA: TGTGCCAGCAGCTTAAACAGCCCGAACACTGAAGCTTTCTTT; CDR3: CASSLNSPNTEAFF
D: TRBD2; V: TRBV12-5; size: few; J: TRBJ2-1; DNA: TGTGCTAGTGGCTCGGGACTAGCGGGGGATAACAATGAGCAGTTCTTC; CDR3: CASGSGLAGDNNEQFF
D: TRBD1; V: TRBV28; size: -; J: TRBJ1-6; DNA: TGTGCCAGCAGTTCCAAGGACAGGCGAAATTCACCCCTCCACTTT; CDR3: CASSSKDRRNSPLHF
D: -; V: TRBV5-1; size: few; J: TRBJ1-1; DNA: TGCGCCAGCAGCTTTGCCTCGGACACTGAAGCTTTCTTT; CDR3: CASSFASDTEAFF
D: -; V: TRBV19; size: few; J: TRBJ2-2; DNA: TGTGCCAGTAGTATTGATACTAACACCGGGGAGCTGTTTTTT; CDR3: CASSIDTNTGELFF
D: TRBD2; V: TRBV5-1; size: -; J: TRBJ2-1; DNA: TGCGCCAGCAGCTTGGTTGTAGCGGGGGCCGAGCAGTTCTTC; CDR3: CASSLVVAGAEQFF
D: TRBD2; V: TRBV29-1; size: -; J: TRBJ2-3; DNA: TGCAGCGTCTTAGCGGGGGGGCTAAATACGCAGTATTTT; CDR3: CSVLAGGLNTQYF
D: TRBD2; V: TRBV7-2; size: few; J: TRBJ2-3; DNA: TGTGCCAGCAGCTTAGTTCCTAGCGGGGGACGAGGCACAGATACGCAGTATTTT; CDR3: CASSLVPSGGRGTDTQYF
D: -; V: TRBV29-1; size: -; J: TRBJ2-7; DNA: TGCAGCGTTGAAGATAGACAGACCTACGAGCAGTACTTC; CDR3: CSVEDRQTYEQYF
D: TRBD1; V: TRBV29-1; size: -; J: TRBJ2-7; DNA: TGCAGCGTTGGCCTAGAAAGGGGGCTGAGCGAGCAGTACTTC; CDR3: CSVGLERGLSEQYF
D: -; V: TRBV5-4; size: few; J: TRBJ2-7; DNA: TGTGCCAGCAGCTTGGACAGAAGCTACGAGCAGTACTTC; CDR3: CASSLDRSYEQYF
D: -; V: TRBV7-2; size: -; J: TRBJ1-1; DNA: TGTGCCAGCAGCCTAGACAGCACTGAAGCTTTCTTT; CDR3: CASSLDSTEAFF
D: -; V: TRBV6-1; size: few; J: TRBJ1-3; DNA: TGTGCCAGCAGGACCGCGCAGGCTGGAAACACCATATATTTT; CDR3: CASRTAQAGNTIYF
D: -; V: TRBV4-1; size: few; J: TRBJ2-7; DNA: TGCGCCAGCAGCCCCCCCTCTTACGAGCAGTACTTC; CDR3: CASSPPSYEQYF
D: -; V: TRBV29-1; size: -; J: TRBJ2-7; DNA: TGCAGCGTTGTCCCCACCAGCTCCTACGAGCAGTACTTC; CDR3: CSVVPTSSYEQYF
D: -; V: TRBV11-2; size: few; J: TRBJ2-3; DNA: TGTGCCAGCAGCCCCGGACACACTAGCACAGATACGCAGTATTTT; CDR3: CASSPGHTSTDTQYF
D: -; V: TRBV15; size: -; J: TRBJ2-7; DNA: TGTGCCACCAGCAGGGGGCAGGGAGGAATCGAGCAGTACTTC; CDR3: CATSRGQGGIEQYF
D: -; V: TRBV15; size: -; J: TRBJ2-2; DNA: TGTGCCACCAGCAGACATATAGCGGACCTGAACACCGGGGAGCTGTTTTTT; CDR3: CATSRHIADLNTGELFF
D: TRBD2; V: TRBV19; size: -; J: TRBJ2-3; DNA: TGTGCCACTACTCGGGGGGGCCCAGATACGCAGTATTTT; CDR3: CATTRGGPDTQYF
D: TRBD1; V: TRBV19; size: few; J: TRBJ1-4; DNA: TGTGCCAGTAGTACCCTTCCGGGACAGGGTATTGAAAAACTGTTTTTT; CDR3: CASSTLPGQGIEKLFF
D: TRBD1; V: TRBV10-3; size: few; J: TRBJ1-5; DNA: TGTGCCATCAGTGGATCGGGACAGGGAAGAGGCAATCAGCCCCAGCATTTT; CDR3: CAISGSGQGRGNQPQHF
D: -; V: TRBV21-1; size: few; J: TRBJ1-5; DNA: TGTGCCAGCAGCAAGAATCCATGTCTGGGCCGCAATCAGCCCCAGCATTTT; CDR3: CASSKNPCLGRNQPQHF
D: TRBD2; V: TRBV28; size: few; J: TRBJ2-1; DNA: TGTGCCAGCTCAACTAGCGGGGGGCCGTACAATGAGCAGTTCTTC; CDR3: CASSTSGGPYNEQFF
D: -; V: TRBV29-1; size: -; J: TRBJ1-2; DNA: TGCAGCGTTGAATCGGCGGATAACTATGGCTACACCTTC; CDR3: CSVESADNYGYTF
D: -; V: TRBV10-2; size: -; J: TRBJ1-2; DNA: TGCGCCAGCAGCGACGGAGTGGGGGGAGTGTATGGCTACACCTTC; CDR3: CASSDGVGGVYGYTF
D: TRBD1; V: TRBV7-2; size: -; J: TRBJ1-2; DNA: TGTGCCAGCAGCCCGGACCGGGACAGGGGTAATGGCTACACCTTC; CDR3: CASSPDRDRGNGYTF
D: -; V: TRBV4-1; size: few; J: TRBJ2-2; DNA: TGCGCCAGCAGCCAAGAATCACGGGACACCGGGGAGCTGTTTTTT; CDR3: CASSQESRDTGELFF
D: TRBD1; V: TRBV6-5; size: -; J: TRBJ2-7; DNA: TGTGCCAGCAGTCCTTCCGGGACAGAATCCTACGAGCAGTACTTC; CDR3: CASSPSGTESYEQYF
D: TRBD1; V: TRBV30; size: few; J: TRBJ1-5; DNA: TGTGCCTGGAGGGACTCCGGGACAGGATATCAGCCCCAGCATTTT; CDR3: CAWRDSGTGYQPQHF
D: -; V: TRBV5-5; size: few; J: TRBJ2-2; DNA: TGTGCCAGCAGCTTGTTAAGTTCACAACACACCGGGGAGCTGTTTTTT; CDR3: CASSLLSSQHTGELFF
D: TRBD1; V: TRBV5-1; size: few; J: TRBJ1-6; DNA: TGCGCCAGCAGCTTGGTTGGACAGGGGGCAAATTCACCCCTCCACTTT; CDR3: CASSLVGQGANSPLHF
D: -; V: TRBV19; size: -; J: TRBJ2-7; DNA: TGTGCCAGTAGTACTCGTGGGGGCGCCTCCTACGAGCAGTACTTC; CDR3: CASSTRGGASYEQYF
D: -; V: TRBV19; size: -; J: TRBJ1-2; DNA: TGTGCCAGTAGTATGGGGGGACCGAAGACCTTC; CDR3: CASSMGGPKTF
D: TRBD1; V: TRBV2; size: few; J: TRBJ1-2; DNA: TGTGCCAGCAGTGAAACTCCCCGACAGGGAGACTATGGCTACACCTTC; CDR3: CASSETPRQGDYGYTF
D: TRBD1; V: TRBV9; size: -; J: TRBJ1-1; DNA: TGTGCCAGCAGCCCGTCAAGGTTAGGGGGCGACACTGAAGCTTTCTTT; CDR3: CASSPSRLGGDTEAFF
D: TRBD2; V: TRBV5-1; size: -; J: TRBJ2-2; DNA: TGCGCCAGCAGGGATGGGACTAGCACCGGGGAGCTGTTTTTT; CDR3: CASRDGTSTGELFF
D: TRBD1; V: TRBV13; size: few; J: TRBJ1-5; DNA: TGTGCCAGCAGCCGACGGGGGACAGGGCACAATCAGCCCCAGCATTTT; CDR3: CASSRRGTGHNQPQHF
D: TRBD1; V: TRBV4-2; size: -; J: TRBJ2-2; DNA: TGTGCCAGCAGCCGCCCCGTGGCAGGGGGCACCGGGGAGCTGTTTTTT; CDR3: CASSRPVAGGTGELFF
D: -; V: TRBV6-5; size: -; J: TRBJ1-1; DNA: TGTGCCAGCAGCTCCGGGGAGGGGAGCACTGAAGCTTTCTTT; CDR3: CASSSGEGSTEAFF
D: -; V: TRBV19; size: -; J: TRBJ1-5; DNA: TGTGCCAGTAGTATCCCAGTCGGAGGGAGCAATCAGCCCCAGCATTTT; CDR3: CASSIPVGGSNQPQHF
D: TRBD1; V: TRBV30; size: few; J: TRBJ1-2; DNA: TGTGCCTGGAGTGGGGGACAGAACTATGGCTACACCTTC; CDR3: CAWSGGQNYGYTF
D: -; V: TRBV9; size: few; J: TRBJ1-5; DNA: TGTGCCAGCAGCGTCCACAGTGGAAATCAGCCCCAGCATTTT; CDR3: CASSVHSGNQPQHF
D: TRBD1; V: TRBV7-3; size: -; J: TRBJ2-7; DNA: TGTGCCAGCAGCTTAAACAGGGGCGGGGAGCAGTACTTC; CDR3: CASSLNRGGEQYF
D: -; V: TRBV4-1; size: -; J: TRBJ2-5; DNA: TGCGCCAGCAGCCCTCACAGGGTCGGTGGGCAAGAGACCCAGTACTTC; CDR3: CASSPHRVGGQETQYF
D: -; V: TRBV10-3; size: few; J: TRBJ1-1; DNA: TGTGCCATCAGTGAGCCGGGTTTAGTCACTGAAGCTTTCTTT; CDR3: CAISEPGLVTEAFF
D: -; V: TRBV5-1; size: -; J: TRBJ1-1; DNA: TGCGCCAGCAGCTTGGAGGAAGGGGGAACTGAAGCTTTCTTT; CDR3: CASSLEEGGTEAFF
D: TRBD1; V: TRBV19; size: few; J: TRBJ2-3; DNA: TGTGCCAGTAGCATAGACAGGGGTCTCACAGATACGCAGTATTTT; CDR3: CASSIDRGLTDTQYF
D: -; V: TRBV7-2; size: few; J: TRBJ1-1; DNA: TGTGCCAGCAGCTCTCTAAATAAGAACACTGAAGCTTTCTTT; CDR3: CASSSLNKNTEAFF
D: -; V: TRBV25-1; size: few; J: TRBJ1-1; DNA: TGTGCCAGCAGTGCCGTCCTGAACACTGAAGCTTTCTTT; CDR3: CASSAVLNTEAFF
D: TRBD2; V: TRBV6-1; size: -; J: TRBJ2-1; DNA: TGTGCCAGCTCCCGGGAGGCCCACAATGAGCAGTTCTTC; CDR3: CASSREAHNEQFF
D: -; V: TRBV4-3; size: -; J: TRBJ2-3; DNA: TGCGCCAGCAGCCAAGTCTCCGCAGGGTATGCAGATACGCAGTATTTT; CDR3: CASSQVSAGYADTQYF
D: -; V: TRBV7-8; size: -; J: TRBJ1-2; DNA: TGTGCCAGCAGCTTACGCGGACAGCCCATAAACTATGGCTACACCTTC; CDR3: CASSLRGQPINYGYTF
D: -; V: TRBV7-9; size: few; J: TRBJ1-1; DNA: TGTGCCAGCAGAAAAGCAGGGCAAGAAGCTTTCTTT; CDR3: CASRKAGQEAFF
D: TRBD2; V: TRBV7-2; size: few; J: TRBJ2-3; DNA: TGTGCCAGCAGCTCCGGACTAGCGGCAGATACGCAGTATTTT; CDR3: CASSSGLAADTQYF
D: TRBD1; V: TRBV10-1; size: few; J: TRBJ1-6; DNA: TGCGCCAGCATTCGAACTACAGGGGCAACCTATAATTCACCCCTCCACTTT; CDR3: CASIRTTGATYNSPLHF
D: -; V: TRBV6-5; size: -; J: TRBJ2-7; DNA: TGTGCCAGCAGTTACAGACAAAGCTCCTACGAGCAGTACTTC; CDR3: CASSYRQSSYEQYF